This TCR beta chain appears in the sequencing data of a study of beta chain features in type 1 diabetes. Worth noting for this clone: Its antigen is not known.

Findings and caveats of the study: A pattern of fewer insertions and more deletions at VDJ junctions was seen in type 1 diabetes patients. TCRB CDR3 length was moderately but significantly reduced in all four CD4+ subsets of Type 1 diabetes patients.

The CDR3 is 14 residues long. The germline V gene has CDR1 SGHDN and CDR2 FVKESK. The V segment lost 4 bases and the J segment 9 bases; nucleotides outside the gene matches: 7. The isolated RNA, all of it, was reverse transcribed, so expressed TCRB transcripts were what got sequenced. Some clones are missing from TCRdb's copy, which holds only in-frame ones; the method was immunoSEQ multiplex PCR. The data hold 860,000 or so clones, with around a sixth observed a single time. Each donor gave one heparinised blood draw averaging around 120 mL. Specimen: naive CD4+ T cells from blood. The source is a woman aged 18-35 years in good health. The chain carries TRBV14 and TRBJ2-5; 11 nucleotides align to TRBD2. DNA of the CDR3: TGTGCCAGCAGCCCCGGGATAGCGGGAGGGCCCCAGTACTTC. Protein: CASSPGIAGGPQYF.